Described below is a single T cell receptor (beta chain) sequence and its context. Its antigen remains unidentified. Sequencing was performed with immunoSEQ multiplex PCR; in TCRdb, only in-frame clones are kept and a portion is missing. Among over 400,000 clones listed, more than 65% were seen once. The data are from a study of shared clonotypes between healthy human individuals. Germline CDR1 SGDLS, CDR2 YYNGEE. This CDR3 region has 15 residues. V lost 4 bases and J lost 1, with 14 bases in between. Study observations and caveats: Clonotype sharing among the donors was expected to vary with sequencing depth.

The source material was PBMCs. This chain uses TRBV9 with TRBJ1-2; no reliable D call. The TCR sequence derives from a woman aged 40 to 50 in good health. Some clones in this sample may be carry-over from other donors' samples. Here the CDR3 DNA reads TGTGCCAGCAGCCGCCAACAGCGAGTTAACTATGGCTACACCTTC. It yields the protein CASSRQQRVNYGYTF.